This T cell receptor (beta chain) is drawn from a study of T cells after yellow fever vaccination. One entry per CDR3 protein, called by TCRdb with MiXCR from the 5' RACE reads. This table holds roughly 400,000 distinct CDR3 sequences, about 17% found once. The germline V gene has CDR1 DFQATT and CDR2 SNEGSKA (reference sequence). The junction had 11 bases not matched to a gene; V was cut back by 8 bases and J by 7 bases. The CDR3 totals 14 residues. The sample here was PBMCs, taken before the yellow fever booster vaccination. This chain connects TRBV20-1 to TRBJ2-1, with TRBD2 matching 10 bases. This TCR was sampled from a man younger than 35 who received the YFV17D yellow fever vaccine. The CDR3 loop reads CSFSGGAGQNEQFF. The CDR3 DNA reads as TGCAGTTTCAGCGGGGGGGCCGGTCAGAATGAGCAGTTCTTC.